Below, 30 T cell receptor beta chains from the same sample are listed, as sequenced in a study of T cells after yellow fever vaccination. MiXCR, run by TCRdb on the 5' RACE reads, gives a single entry per CDR3 protein. Seen here are 300,000 to 400,000 distinct CDR3 sequences, roughly 8% observed once, and the top ten hold approximately 18%. Sequenced here: PBMCs, sampled approximately 40 days after the first yellow fever vaccination. These TCRs come from a man aged 18 to 29 who received the YFV17D yellow fever vaccine.

The chain's CDR3 is CASHLIGGRQPQHF. The CDR3 DNA is TGTGCCAGCCACCTTATAGGGGGCCGGCAGCCCCAGCATTTT. The J gene is TRBJ1-5, the V gene TRBV6-1; 7 nucleotides line up with TRBD1. The trim removed 8 bases at V and 7 bases at J, leaving 11 bases unmatched. The germline V gene encodes CDR1 MNHNS and CDR2 SASEGT. This CDR3 comprises 14 residues.

This sequence joins TRBV29-1 and TRBJ2-1; the D is unclear. Trimming cost V 7 bases and J 2 bases, with 6 bases left between them. The CDR3 length is 11 residues. The germline gives CDR1 SQVTM, CDR2 ANQGSEA. The CDR3 nucleotides are TGCAGCGCCGTACCCTACAATGAGCAGTTCTTC. The encoded protein is CSAVPYNEQFF.

CDR3 amino acids: CASRGTGYGYTF. The CDR3 nucleotides are TGTGCCAGCAGGGGTACAGGTTATGGCTACACCTTC. The rearrangement links TRBV6-5 to TRBJ1-2, with TRBD1 as a possible D gene (5 bases). Looked up from germline, CDR1 is MNHEY and CDR2 is SVGAGI. CDR3 length: 12 amino acids. Trimming took 6 bases from V and 5 from J, leaving 10 bases between them.

The chain combines TRBV6-1 with TRBJ1-4; a weak D match, TRBD1 (5 bases). V was clipped by 6 bases and J by 8 bases, with 22 bases between them. The CDR3 totals 16 residues. From germline, CDR1 is MNHNS and CDR2 SASEGT. CDR3 nucleotides: TGTGCCAGCAGGAATGTGGGGGACGGTTTGCGAGAAAAACTGTTTTTT. Encoded protein: CASRNVGDGLREKLFF.

This clonotype was observed a few times. The chain recombines TRBV5-1 with TRBJ1-5; no clear D. The CDR3 runs to 14 residues. V dropped 1 base and J dropped 0 bases, with 5 bases sitting between them. CDR1 is SGHRS, CDR2 YFSETQ, per germline. CDR3 amino acids: CASSLPYSNQPQHF. In DNA, the CDR3 is TGCGCCAGCAGCTTGCCTTATAGCAATCAGCCCCAGCATTTT.

This clonotype showed up just a few times. The chain links TRBV20-1 to TRBJ2-2; a possible D gene is TRBD2 (6 bases). The CDR3 length is 14 residues. CDR1 is DFQATT and CDR2 is SNEGSKA in the germline V gene (reference sequence). V dropped 1 base and J dropped 3 bases, with 9 bases sitting between them. The CDR3 protein is CSARGGLYTGELFF. CDR3 bases: TGCAGTGCTAGAGGGGGACTCTACACCGGGGAGCTGTTTTTT.

The rearrangement joins TRBV5-5 to TRBJ2-7; 10 bases are a match to TRBD1. V was pared by 4 bases and J by 2 bases, with 3 bases of the junction left unmatched. There are 14 residues in the CDR3. CDR1 is SGHKS and CDR2 is YYEKEE in the germline V gene (reference sequence). The CDR3 sequence is CASSRTGGAYEQYV. CDR3 bases: TGTGCCAGCAGCAGGACAGGGGGGGCCTACGAGCAGTACGTC.

This clonotype occurred a few times. The DNA of the CDR3 is TGTGCCAGCTCACCAGTTCGATCCTACGAGCAGTACTTC. Translating it yields CASSPVRSYEQYF. V gene TRBV18 combines with J gene TRBJ2-7; no clear D. The CDR3 runs to 13 residues. Germline V gene lookup returns CDR1 KGHSH and CDR2 LQKENI. V gave up 2 bases and J gave up 1 base, with 6 bases separating them.

There are a few counts of this clonotype. V and J are TRBV20-1 and TRBJ1-2, with TRBD1 as a possible D gene (5 bases). This CDR3 spans 13 amino acids. The V gene's germline CDR1 is DFQATT and CDR2 SNEGSKA (reference sequence). V was pared by 6 bases and J by 1 base, with 12 bases between. CDR3: CSAEAGSNYGYTF. The CDR3 DNA is TGCAGTGCGGAGGCAGGGAGTAACTATGGCTACACCTTC.

V usage is TRBV13 and J usage is TRBJ1-1; no definite D call. Per germline, CDR1 PRHDT and CDR2 FYEKMQ (reference sequence). The CDR3 has 12 residues. The V end lost 0 bases, the J end lost 10 bases, and 9 bases lay between the germline ends. DNA for the CDR3: TGTGCCAGCAGCTTAGGAGTGTTTGTAGCTTTCTTT. It codes for CASSLGVFVAFF.

There are many counts of this clonotype. J is TRBJ1-4 and V is TRBV12-3 or TRBV12-4, with D unresolved. Trimming took off 1 base at V and 5 bases at J, with 5 bases between the two ends. This CDR3 has 13 amino acids. The CDR3 DNA is TGTGCCAGCAGTTTAGGTCCAAATGAAAAACTGTTTTTT. Amino acids: CASSLGPNEKLFF.

This clonotype came up many times. CDR3 residues: CASSFISGAQETQYF. The CDR3 DNA reads TGTGCCAGCAGTTTTATTAGCGGGGCCCAAGAGACCCAGTACTTC. This rearrangement joins TRBV12-3 or TRBV12-4 to TRBJ2-5; 8 positions match TRBD2. V trimming: 3 bases; J trimming: 1 base; junction bases outside the gene matches: 4. The CDR3 runs to 15 residues.

J is TRBJ2-1 and V is TRBV20-1; 9 positions match TRBD1. There are 15 residues in the CDR3. CDR1 DFQATT and CDR2 SNEGSKA come from the germline V gene (reference sequence). The V segment lost 3 bases and the J segment 3 bases; nucleotides outside the gene matches: 6. The CDR3: CSASGGQGIYNEQFF. CDR3 in DNA: TGCAGTGCTAGTGGGGGACAGGGTATCTACAATGAGCAGTTCTTC.

Only a few counts were recorded for this clonotype. The chain links TRBV6-1 to TRBJ1-5, with D hard to call. The CDR3 has 13 amino acids. CDR1 MNHNS and CDR2 SASEGT come from the germline V gene. The DNA of the CDR3 is TGTGCTTTCACCGGGCAGGGCAATCAGCCCCAGCATTTT. It specifies CAFTGQGNQPQHF.

This clonotype was seen a handful of times. This rearrangement joins TRBV7-9 to TRBJ1-1; unclear D gene. The V gene lost 11 bases and the J gene lost 1 base, with 14 bases spanning the gap. The CDR3 has 13 amino acids. CDR1 SEHNR and CDR2 FQNEAQ come from the germline V gene (reference sequence). CDR3: CAAASGSNTEAFF. The CDR3 bases are TGTGCCGCCGCGAGCGGCTCGAACACTGAAGCTTTCTTT.

The J gene is TRBJ2-4, the V gene TRBV6-5, with a weak D call TRBD2 (5 bases). The CDR3 covers 15 residues. Trimming removed 2 bases at V and 0 bases at J, with 8 bases between. Germline V gene sequence: CDR1 MNHEY, CDR2 SVGAGI. The CDR3 bases are TGTGCCAGCAGTTACGGACTGTCAGCCAAAAACATTCAGTACTTC. It codes for CASSYGLSAKNIQYF.

The genes are TRBV7-9 and TRBJ2-5; TRBD2 might be the D (7 bases). V lost 5 bases, J lost 5 bases, and 15 bases lay in between. This CDR3 comprises 14 residues. The germline V gene encodes CDR1 SEHNR and CDR2 FQNEAQ (reference sequence). The CDR3 DNA is TGTGCCAGCAGCGCCGCGGGGGCAGGGGAGACCCAGTACTTC. Amino acid sequence: CASSAAGAGETQYF. Drawing the rest from reference TRBV7-9 and TRBJ2-5, the complete variable domain is DTGVSQNPRHKITKRGQNVTFRCDPISEHNRLYWYRQTLGQGPEFLTYFQNEAQLEKSRLLSDRFSAERPKGSFSTLEIQRTEQGDSAMYLCASSAAGAGETQYFGPGTRLLVL.

The chain combines TRBV20-1 with TRBJ2-5; unclear D gene. V shed 3 bases and J shed 5 bases, with 10 bases lying between them. Germline assignment: CDR1 DFQATT and CDR2 SNEGSKA (reference sequence). This CDR3 is built from 12 residues. The CDR3 loop reads CSARPMGETQYF. In DNA form, the CDR3 reads TGCAGTGCTAGGCCCATGGGGGAGACCCAGTACTTC.

This chain uses TRBV7-2 with TRBJ2-3, with unresolved D. The CDR3 covers 12 residues. Germline-derived CDR1 and CDR2 are SGHTA and FQGNSA. With 3 bases removed from V and 2 bases from J, the gap between germline ends came to 3 bases. CDR3: CASSFLTDTQYF. The CDR3 DNA follows: TGTGCCAGCAGCTTCCTCACAGATACGCAGTATTTT.

This rearrangement joins TRBV7-6 to TRBJ2-6, with 7 bases aligning to TRBD2. In germline, CDR1 is SGHVS, CDR2 FNYEAQ. The CDR3 is 14 residues long. V shed 8 bases, J shed 0 bases, and the junction held 1 base outside the gene matches. CDR3 nucleotide sequence: TGTGCCAGCTCGGGGGGCTCTGGGGCCAACGTCCTGACTTTC. Its translation is CASSGGSGANVLTF.

In this sample, this clonotype turned up a few times. The genes are TRBV27 and TRBJ1-1, with 7 bases lining up with TRBD1. Losses at the gene ends were 6 bases for V and 7 bases for J; bases not matched to a gene: 8. CDR1 is MNHEY and CDR2 is SMNVEV in the germline V gene (reference sequence). This CDR3 has 13 amino acids. The DNA for the CDR3 is TGTGCCAGCAGCTTGGACAGGCGACTTGAAGCTTTCTTT. Protein product: CASSLDRRLEAFF.

This clonotype was detected only a few times. The V call is TRBV19, the J call TRBJ1-5; D may be TRBD1 (6 bases). Germline assignment: CDR1 LNHDA and CDR2 SQIVND (reference sequence). The CDR3 is 18 amino acids. The ends were cut back, 7 bases at V and 0 bases at J, with 22 bases in the middle. CDR3 DNA sequence: TGTGCCAGTACCCACGCCAGAGAGAGGGGGGATAGCAATCAGCCCCAGCATTTT. It encodes CASTHARERGDSNQPQHF.

This clonotype was counted a few times. The chain couples TRBV12-3 or TRBV12-4 to TRBJ1-1, with 10 bases fitting TRBD1. This CDR3 region has 14 residues. V shed 6 bases, J shed 3 bases, and the junction held 4 bases outside the gene matches. This CDR3 reads CASRGQGSYTEAFF. The CDR3 DNA sequence: TGTGCCAGCAGGGGACAGGGGTCTTACACTGAAGCTTTCTTT.

The count of this clonotype is one. A much more abundant neighbour one base away suggests this may be a read error. CDR3 loop: CASSPERRSQGGYEQYV. CDR3 DNA: TGCGCCAGCAGCCCGGAGAGGAGGAGCCAGGGAGGCTACGAGCAGTACGTC. V and J are TRBV4-3 and TRBJ2-7, with a tentative D call TRBD2 (6 bases). Between the trimmed V and J ends, which lost 4 bases and 3 bases, there was a span of 22 bases. Looked up from germline, CDR1 is LGHNA and CDR2 is YSLEER. The CDR3 consists of 17 residues.

The chain links TRBV27 to TRBJ2-3; the D is unclear. Germline V gene data show CDR1 as MNHEY and CDR2 as SMNVEV (reference sequence). The V gene lost 8 bases and the J gene lost 1 base, with 13 bases spanning the gap. CDR3 length equals 14 residues. CDR3 DNA sequence: TGTGCCAGCCTCGATACAAGAGGCACAGATACGCAGTATTTT. Protein: CASLDTRGTDTQYF.

The rearrangement joins TRBV7-9 to TRBJ1-4, with D unresolved. Germline CDR1 is SEHNR and CDR2 is FQNEAQ (reference sequence). The CDR3 loop spans 15 amino acids. The germline V and J ends were trimmed by 2 bases and 10 bases, with 17 bases remaining between them. The DNA for the CDR3 is TGTGCCAGCAGCTTACGGGGTGAGGGATACGGAAAACTGTTTTTT. Encoded protein: CASSLRGEGYGKLFF.

The chain joins TRBV27 to TRBJ1-4; D is uncertain. Germline lookup yields CDR1 MNHEY and CDR2 SMNVEV (reference sequence). This CDR3 comprises 14 residues. The V end was cut by 10 bases, the J end by 0 bases, with 12 bases between. The CDR3 DNA sequence: TGTGCCACCAGGCGGGCCTCAACTAATGAAAAACTGTTTTTT. This sequence encodes CATRRASTNEKLFF.

The V and J genes are TRBV28 and TRBJ2-7; the match to TRBD1 covers 9 bases. J was trimmed by 4 bases and V by 2 bases; bases with no gene match: 6. The CDR3 is 15 amino acids. Germline-derived CDR1 and CDR2 are MDHEN and SYDVKM. The CDR3 coding sequence is TGTGCCAGCAGTTTAGAGGGGACAGGGCCGTACGAGCAGTACGTC. This codes for CASSLEGTGPYEQYV.

This clonotype has more than one count but fewer than ten. The chain is built from TRBV15 and TRBJ2-7; 7 nucleotides align to TRBD1. Losses at the gene ends were 4 bases for V and 2 bases for J; bases not matched to a gene: 5. The CDR3 runs 14 residues. Germline loops: CDR1 LNHNV, CDR2 YYDKDF (reference sequence). The CDR3 sequence: CATSNRDSAYEQYF. The CDR3 DNA sequence: TGTGCCACCAGCAACCGGGACAGTGCCTACGAGCAGTACTTC. Looking up the rest from reference TRBV15 and TRBJ2-7 gives the full variable domain: DAMVIQNPRYQVTQFGKPVTLSCSQTLNHNVMYWYQQKSSQAPKLLFHYYDKDFNNEADTPDNFQSRRPNTSFCFLDIRSPGLGDTAMYLCATSNRDSAYEQYFGPGTRLTVT.

The chain joins TRBV12-3 or TRBV12-4 to TRBJ2-1, with a tentative D call TRBD2 (6 bases). There are 15 residues in the CDR3. The V end lost 6 bases, the J end lost 0 bases, and 12 bases lay between the germline ends. The CDR3 is CASSSSESSYNEQFF. CDR3 sequence (DNA): TGTGCCAGCAGCTCTAGCGAGAGCTCCTACAATGAGCAGTTCTTC.